These 13 T cell receptor beta chains originate from one sample sequenced in a study. TCRdb analysed the RT-PCR reads with MiXCR anew, one entry per CDR3 protein. The sample records about 6,500 distinct CDR3 sequences, about 89% being singletons. Input material: memory CD4+ T cells from blood. Every receptor here comes from a female donor in good health, serving as a healthy control.

Points on this clonotype: This beta chain is an unintended read in a library built for alpha chains; its size means little. The rearrangement links TRBV6-1 to TRBJ2-6, with D maybe TRBD1 (6 bases). CDR3 length: 15 amino acids. Trimming stripped 7 bases from V and 2 bases from J, with 12 bases between. CDR1 MNHNS and CDR2 SASEGT come from the germline V gene. In DNA form, the CDR3 reads TGTGCCAGCAAGGGGGTAGATACTGGGGCCAACGTCCTGACTTTC. As protein: CASKGVDTGANVLTF.

Comments on this clonotype: The library was designed around alpha chains, so this beta chain is a stray read whose abundance carries little weight. J is TRBJ2-7 and V is TRBV29-1; D possibly corresponds to TRBD1 (6 bases). V was cut by 7 bases and J by 4 bases, with 17 bases left in between. CDR3 size: 13 residues. Per germline, CDR1 SQVTM and CDR2 ANQGSEA. The CDR3 DNA is TGCAGCGCCCTTTTCGAGGGGACATACGAGCAGTACTTC. Protein sequence: CSALFEGTYEQYF.

Regarding this clonotype: As an off-target read in a library built for alpha chains, this beta chain has a frequency of little significance. The rearrangement joins TRBV7-2 to TRBJ1-3, with a possible D match to TRBD1 (5 bases). This CDR3 is built from 15 residues. Trimming removed 5 bases at V and 9 bases at J, with 20 bases between. Germline V lookup: CDR1 SGHTA, CDR2 FQGNSA. The CDR3 nucleotides are TGTGCCAGCAGCCTTCGGGCCCGGGAGGGGAGCACCATATATTTT. It yields the protein CASSLRAREGSTIYF.

Concerning this clonotype itself: Because this beta chain is a stray read in a library intended to capture alpha chains, its abundance should not be given much weight. The chain couples TRBV5-6 to TRBJ2-5; 7 positions agree with TRBD2. Trimming cost V 2 bases and J 2 bases; bases outside gene matches: 6. The CDR3 runs 15 residues. Germline values: CDR1 SGHDT, CDR2 YYEEEE. The CDR3 here is CASSLLGGRQETQYF. DNA for the CDR3: TGTGCCAGCAGCTTATTGGGAGGGCGGCAAGAGACCCAGTACTTC.

In the case of this clonotype: This beta chain lies outside the target of a library built for alpha chains; its clone size means little. V and J are TRBV29-1 and TRBJ2-1, with 11 positions matching TRBD1. The CDR3 extends over 13 amino acids. Germline V gene lookup returns CDR1 SQVTM and CDR2 ANQGSEA. V shed 6 bases and J 8 bases; nucleotides not matched to a gene: 6. CDR3: CSVGQGAKYEQFF. The DNA for the CDR3 is TGCAGCGTCGGACAGGGGGCTAAGTATGAGCAGTTCTTC.

Turning to this clonotype: Within a library made for alpha chains, this beta chain is off target, and its count is uninformative. This chain uses TRBV6-2 or TRBV6-3 with TRBJ2-3; D might be TRBD2 (5 bases). In germline, CDR1 is MNHEY, CDR2 SVGEGT. CDR3 length: 14 residues. V was clipped by 6 bases and J by 5 bases, with 15 bases between them. The CDR3: CASRRTELRDTQYF. For the CDR3, the DNA is TGTGCCAGCAGGAGGACTGAGCTTAGAGATACGCAGTATTTT.

The sample holds one count of this clonotype. As an off-target read in a library built for alpha chains, this beta chain has a frequency of little significance. The chain recombines TRBV28 with TRBJ1-6; no firm D call. The CDR3 spans 16 residues. Germline CDR1 MDHEN, CDR2 SYDVKM. V was cut by 3 bases and J by 7 bases, with 16 bases left in between. CDR3 residues: CASSFLPGLGNSPLHF. The CDR3 nucleotides are TGTGCCAGCAGTTTCCTCCCGGGGTTGGGAAATTCACCCCTCCACTTT.

Worth noting for this clonotype: The library was designed around alpha chains, so this beta chain is a stray read whose abundance carries little weight. This chain uses TRBV20-1 with TRBJ2-5; TRBD2 matches at 12 bases. Germline values: CDR1 DFQATT, CDR2 SNEGSKA (reference sequence). V lost 3 bases and J lost 4; bases outside the gene matches: 0. The CDR3 loop spans 13 amino acids. The CDR3 sequence: CSARGLAGETQYF. CDR3 in DNA: TGCAGTGCTAGGGGACTAGCGGGAGAGACCCAGTACTTC.

Comment on this clonotype: Being off target in a library aimed at alpha chains, this beta chain has a size of little meaning. The CDR3 DNA follows: TGTGCCAGCAGTGAAGACAGGGACCCAACCTCCTACAATGAGCAGTTCTTC. It is translated as CASSEDRDPTSYNEQFF. The chain links TRBV6-1 to TRBJ2-1; a weak D match, TRBD1 (6 bases). Trimming cost V 1 base and J 0 bases, with 13 bases left between them. Germline assignment: CDR1 MNHNS and CDR2 SASEGT. CDR3 size: 17 residues.

To note about this clonotype: A library prepared for alpha chains yielded this beta chain as an off-target read; its size is of little meaning. CDR3 protein: CASSQDQQRVGLNEQFF. DNA of the CDR3: TGTGCCAGCAGCCAAGATCAGCAGCGGGTCGGCCTCAATGAGCAGTTCTTC. The chain has TRBV4-2 and TRBJ2-1; a weak D match, TRBD2 (6 bases). Germline CDR1 is LGHNA and CDR2 is YNFKEQ. The CDR3 loop spans 17 amino acids. V was pared by 0 bases and J by 6 bases, with 18 bases between.

Regarding this clonotype: This beta chain is an off-target read within a library intended for alpha chains, so its frequency means little. The V call is TRBV6-6, the J call TRBJ2-2; TRBD1 might be the D (5 bases). Trimming cost V 5 bases and J 2 bases, with 12 bases left between them. CDR1 and CDR2 from the germline V gene are MNHNY and SVGAGI (reference sequence). The length of the CDR3 is 15 residues. CDR3 coding DNA: TGTGCCAGCAGTCCTGGACACACCAACACCGGGGAGCTGTTTTTT. It yields the protein CASSPGHTNTGELFF.

Concerning this clonotype itself: This beta chain was picked up by a library intended for alpha chains and is off target, so its count carries little meaning. The chain uses TRBV9 and TRBJ2-5; D gene uncertain. The length of the CDR3 is 13 residues. Per germline, CDR1 SGDLS and CDR2 YYNGEE. The V end lost 1 base, the J end lost 0 bases, and 4 bases lay between the germline ends. The DNA for the CDR3 is TGTGCCAGCAGCGTAACAGACCAAGAGACCCAGTACTTC. Residues: CASSVTDQETQYF.

Concerning this clonotype itself: A library prepared for alpha chains yielded this beta chain as an off-target read; its size is of little meaning. This chain uses TRBV28 with TRBJ2-3; 13 bases are shared with TRBD2. CDR1 is MDHEN and CDR2 is SYDVKM in the germline V gene. Losses at the gene ends were 5 bases for V and 13 bases for J; bases not matched to a gene: 9. The CDR3 has 14 residues. In DNA, the CDR3 is TGTGCCAGCAGTCCGAGGACTAGCGGGAGTGTTAAGTATTTT. It specifies CASSPRTSGSVKYF. The variable domain in full, completed from reference TRBV28 and TRBJ2-3, reads DVKVTQSSRYLVKRTGEKVFLECVQDMDHENMFWYRQDPGLGLRLIYFSYDVKMKEKGDIPEGYSVSREKKERFSLILESASTNQTSMYLCASSPRTSGSVKYFGPGTRLTVL.